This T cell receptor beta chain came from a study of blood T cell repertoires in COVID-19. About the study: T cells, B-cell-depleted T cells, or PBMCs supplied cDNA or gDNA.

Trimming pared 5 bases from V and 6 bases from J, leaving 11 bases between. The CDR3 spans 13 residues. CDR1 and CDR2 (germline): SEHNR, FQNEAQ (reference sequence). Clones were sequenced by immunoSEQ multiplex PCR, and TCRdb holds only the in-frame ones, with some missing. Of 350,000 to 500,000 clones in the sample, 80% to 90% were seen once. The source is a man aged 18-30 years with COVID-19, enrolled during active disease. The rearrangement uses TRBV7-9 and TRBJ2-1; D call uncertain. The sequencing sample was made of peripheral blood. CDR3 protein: CASSPGWVNEQFF. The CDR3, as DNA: TGTGCCAGCAGCCCAGGCTGGGTCAATGAGCAGTTCTTC.